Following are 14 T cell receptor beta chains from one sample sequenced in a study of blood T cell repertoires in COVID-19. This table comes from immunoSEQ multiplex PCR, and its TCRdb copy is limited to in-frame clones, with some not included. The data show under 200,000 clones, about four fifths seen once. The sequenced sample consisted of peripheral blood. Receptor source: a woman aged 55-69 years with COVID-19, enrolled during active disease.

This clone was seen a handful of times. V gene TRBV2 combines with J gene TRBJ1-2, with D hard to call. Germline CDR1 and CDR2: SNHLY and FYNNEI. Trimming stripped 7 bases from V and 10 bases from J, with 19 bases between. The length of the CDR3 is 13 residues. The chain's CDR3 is CASTPARSLDYTF. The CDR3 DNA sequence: TGTGCCAGCACCCCAGCTCGGAGTCTGGACTACACCTTC.

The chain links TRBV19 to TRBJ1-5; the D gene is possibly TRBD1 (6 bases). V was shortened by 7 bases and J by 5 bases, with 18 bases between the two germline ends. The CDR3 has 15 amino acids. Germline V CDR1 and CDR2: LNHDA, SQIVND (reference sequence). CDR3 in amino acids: CASTQQGLKYQPQHF. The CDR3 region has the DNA TGTGCCAGTACTCAACAGGGTCTAAAGTATCAGCCCCAGCATTTT.

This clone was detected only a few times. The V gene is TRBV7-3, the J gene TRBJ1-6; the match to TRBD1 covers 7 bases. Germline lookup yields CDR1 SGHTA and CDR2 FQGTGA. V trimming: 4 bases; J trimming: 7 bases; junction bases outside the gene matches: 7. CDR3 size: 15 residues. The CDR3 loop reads CASSWNRGGNSPLHF. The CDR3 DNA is TGTGCCAGCAGCTGGAACAGGGGTGGAAATTCACCCCTCCACTTT. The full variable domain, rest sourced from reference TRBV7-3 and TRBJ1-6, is GAGVSQTPSNKVTEKGKYVELRCDPISGHTALYWYRQSLGQGPEFLIYFQGTGAADDSGLPNDRFFAVRPEGSVSTLKIQRTERGDSAVYLCASSWNRGGNSPLHFGNGTRLTVT.

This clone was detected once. The CDR3 DNA is TGCGCCAGCAGCTTGGGACCTAGAGCGGGAGGATCCAAAAACATTCAGTACTTC. It yields the protein CASSLGPRAGGSKNIQYF. V gene TRBV5-1 combines with J gene TRBJ2-4, with 9 bases identical to TRBD2. Germline V gene data show CDR1 as SGHRS and CDR2 as YFSETQ. V was clipped by 0 bases and J by 2 bases; unmatched bases: 9. The CDR3 covers 18 residues.

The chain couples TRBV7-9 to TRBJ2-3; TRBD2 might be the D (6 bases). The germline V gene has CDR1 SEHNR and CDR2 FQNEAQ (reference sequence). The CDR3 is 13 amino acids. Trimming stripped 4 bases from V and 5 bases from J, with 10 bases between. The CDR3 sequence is CASSSISGDTQYF. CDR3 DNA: TGTGCCAGCAGCTCCATTAGCGGAGATACGCAGTATTTT.

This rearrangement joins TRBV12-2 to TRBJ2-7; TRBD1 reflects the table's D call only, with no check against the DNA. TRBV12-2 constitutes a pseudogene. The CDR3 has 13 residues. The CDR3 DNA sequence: TGTGCAAGTCGTTTCAGACAGGGCGGGGAGCAGTACTTC. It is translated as CASRFRQGGEQYF.

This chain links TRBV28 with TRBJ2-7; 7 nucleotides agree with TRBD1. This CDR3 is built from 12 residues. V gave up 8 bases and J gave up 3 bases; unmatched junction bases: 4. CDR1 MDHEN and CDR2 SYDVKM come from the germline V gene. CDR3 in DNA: TGTGCCAGCCAGGGACAGTACTACGAGCAGTACGTC. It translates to CASQGQYYEQYV.

The CDR3 bases are TGTGCCATCAGTGAGTCGAAGACAGCAACTAATGAAAAACTGTTTTTT. Translated, it gives CAISESKTATNEKLFF. The V call is TRBV10-3, the J call TRBJ1-4; possibly TRBD1 for D (5 bases). CDR3 size: 16 residues. Germline V gene lookup returns CDR1 ENHRY and CDR2 SYGVKD. Trimming stripped 0 bases from V and 0 bases from J, with 8 bases between.

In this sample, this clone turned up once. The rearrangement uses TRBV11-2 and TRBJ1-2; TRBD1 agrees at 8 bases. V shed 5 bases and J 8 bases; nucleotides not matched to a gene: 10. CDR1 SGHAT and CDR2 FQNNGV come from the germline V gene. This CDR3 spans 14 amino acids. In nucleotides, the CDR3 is TGTGCCAGCAGCGCCTCCAGGGGGCTTGAGGGCTACACCTTC. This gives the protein CASSASRGLEGYTF.

The CDR3 DNA reads TGTGCCAGCAGCGTAGACCAGGGAGGCGGCTACACCTTC. This sequence encodes CASSVDQGGGYTF. This rearrangement joins TRBV9 to TRBJ1-2; a possible D gene is TRBD1 (5 bases). Germline CDR1 and CDR2: SGDLS and YYNGEE. CDR3 length: 13 amino acids. Between the trimmed V and J ends, which lost 0 bases and 8 bases, there was a span of 11 bases.

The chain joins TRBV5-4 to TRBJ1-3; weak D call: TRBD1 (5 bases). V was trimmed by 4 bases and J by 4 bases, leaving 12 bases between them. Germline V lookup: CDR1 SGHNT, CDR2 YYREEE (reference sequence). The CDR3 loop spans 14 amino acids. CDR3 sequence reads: CASSRGDVGNTIYF. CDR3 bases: TGTGCCAGCAGCCGGGGGGACGTCGGAAACACCATATATTTT. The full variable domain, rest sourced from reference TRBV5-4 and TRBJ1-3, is ETGVTQSPTHLIKTRGQQVTLRCSSQSGHNTVSWYQQALGQGPQFIFQYYREEENGRGNFPPRFSGLQFPNYSSELNVNALELDDSALYLCASSRGDVGNTIYFGEGSWLTVV.

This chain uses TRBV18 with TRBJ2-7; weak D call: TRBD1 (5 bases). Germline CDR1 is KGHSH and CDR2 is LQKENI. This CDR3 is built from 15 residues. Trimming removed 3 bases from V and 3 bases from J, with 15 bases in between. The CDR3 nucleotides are TGTGCCAGCTCACCCCCTGGGCGGCAGGGCTACGAGCAGTACTTC. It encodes CASSPPGRQGYEQYF.

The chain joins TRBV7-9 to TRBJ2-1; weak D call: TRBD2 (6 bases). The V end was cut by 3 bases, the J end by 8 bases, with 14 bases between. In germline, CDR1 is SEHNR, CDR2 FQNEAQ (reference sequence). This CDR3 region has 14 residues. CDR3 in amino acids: CASSFMGQRDEQFF. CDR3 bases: TGTGCCAGCAGCTTTATGGGCCAGCGGGATGAGCAGTTCTTC.

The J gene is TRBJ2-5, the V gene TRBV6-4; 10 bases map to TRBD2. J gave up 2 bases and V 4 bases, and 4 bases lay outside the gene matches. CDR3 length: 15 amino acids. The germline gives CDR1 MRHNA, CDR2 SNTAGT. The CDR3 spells CASSALAGGQETQYF. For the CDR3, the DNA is TGTGCCAGCAGTGCGTTAGCGGGGGGACAAGAGACCCAGTACTTC.